One sample yielded the 18 T cell receptor beta chains listed below, sequenced in a study of CD8+CD57+ T cells in acquired aplastic anemia. The authors sequenced patients whose flow cytometry had shown CD8+CD57+ cell expansion. Profiles of TCR beta VDJ and CDR3 were generated from a genomic DNA template. One entry per CDR3 protein results from TCRdb running MiXCR on the reads. The sample has about 290,000 distinct CDR3 sequences, about 50% seen once. The sample comprised sorted CD4+, CD8+, or CD8+CD57+ T cells (not recorded which) from PBMCs. The receptors come from a human donor with aplastic anemia.

The chain has TRBV19 and TRBJ1-1; 8 nucleotides line up with TRBD1. From germline, CDR1 is LNHDA and CDR2 SQIVND (reference sequence). J lost 0 bases, V lost 4 bases, and 4 bases had no gene match. The CDR3 runs 15 residues. CDR3 coding DNA: TGTGCCAGTAGTACAGGGGGCCTCGTGAACACTGAAGCTTTCTTT. Amino acids: CASSTGGLVNTEAFF.

The chain uses TRBV20-1 and TRBJ2-1, with 7 bases that match TRBD2. This CDR3 comprises 15 residues. V gave up 4 bases and J gave up 2 bases; unmatched junction bases: 8. Germline values: CDR1 DFQATT, CDR2 SNEGSKA (reference sequence). The CDR3 region is CSAIDSGRAYNEQFF. The DNA for the CDR3 is TGCAGTGCTATAGATAGCGGGCGAGCCTACAATGAGCAGTTCTTC.

This clonotype was counted once. This rearrangement joins TRBV5-1 to TRBJ2-1, with TRBD1 as a possible D gene (5 bases). V was shortened by 4 bases and J by 1 base, with 12 bases between the two germline ends. The germline V gene encodes CDR1 SGHRS and CDR2 YFSETQ. The CDR3 consists of 15 residues. CDR3 sequence (DNA): TGCGCCAGCAGCGCCGCAGACAGTTCCTACAATGAGCAGTTCTTC. Its translation is CASSAADSSYNEQFF.

In this sample, this clonotype turned up once. This sequence joins TRBV24-1 and TRBJ2-3; a weak D match, TRBD1 (7 bases). The CDR3 extends over 13 amino acids. V was shortened by 8 bases and J by 11 bases, with 19 bases between the two germline ends. CDR1 is KGHDR, CDR2 SFDVKD, per germline. CDR3 sequence reads: CATTGGQYNEQYF. The CDR3 DNA sequence: TGTGCCACCACAGGGGGGCAATACAATGAGCAGTATTTT.

J is TRBJ1-2 and V is TRBV6-5, with D unresolved. The germline V and J ends were trimmed by 4 bases and 4 bases, with 13 bases remaining between them. The CDR3 contains 14 residues. The germline gives CDR1 MNHEY, CDR2 SVGAGI. This chain's CDR3 is CASSFRGGPYGYTF. CDR3 DNA sequence: TGTGCCAGCAGTTTCCGCGGAGGGCCCTATGGCTACACCTTC.

This clonotype was recorded many times. This chain joins TRBV6-6 and TRBJ1-5; a possible D gene is TRBD1 (6 bases). V shed 6 bases and J shed 0 bases, with 15 bases lying between them. Per germline, CDR1 MNHNY and CDR2 SVGAGI (reference sequence). The CDR3 is 16 amino acids. The DNA of the CDR3 is TGTGCCAGCAGGTCTTTCGGGACACTTAGCAATCAGCCCCAGCATTTT. It specifies CASRSFGTLSNQPQHF.

This clonotype was counted at least ten times. This rearrangement joins TRBV12-3 or TRBV12-4 to TRBJ1-4; D perhaps matches TRBD1 (5 bases). The CDR3 runs 15 residues. V was cut by 6 bases and J by 6 bases, with 17 bases left in between. The CDR3 DNA reads TGTGCCAGCAGGCAGGGAGGGGAGAAGGATGAAAAACTGTTTTTT. Translated, it gives CASRQGGEKDEKLFF.

This chain links TRBV20-1 with TRBJ2-1, with 7 bases aligning to TRBD2. The germline CDR1 and CDR2 sequences are DFQATT and SNEGSKA (reference sequence). V shed 2 bases, J shed 0 bases, and the junction held 4 bases outside the gene matches. This CDR3 has 15 residues. CDR3: CSARRGGSSYNEQFF. In DNA form, the CDR3 reads TGCAGTGCTAGACGCGGGGGAAGCTCCTACAATGAGCAGTTCTTC.

This clonotype was detected ten times or more. The chain uses TRBV6-5 and TRBJ2-7; D remains unclear. V lost 2 bases and J lost 2, with 16 bases in between. Germline V gene lookup returns CDR1 MNHEY and CDR2 SVGAGI. This CDR3 comprises 16 residues. The CDR3 spells CASSYSFVYRAYEQYF. The DNA of the CDR3 is TGTGCCAGCAGTTACAGTTTCGTCTATAGGGCCTACGAGCAGTACTTC.

This clonotype was seen repeatedly, ten times or more. This chain connects TRBV5-5 to TRBJ1-2, with 10 bases lining up with TRBD1. Germline CDR1 and CDR2: SGHKS and YYEKEE (reference sequence). CDR3 length: 16 amino acids. With 4 bases clipped from V and 4 bases from J, the junction kept 10 bases outside the gene matches. Here the CDR3 reads CASSLHATGGGYGYTF. In DNA, the CDR3 is TGTGCCAGCAGCCTGCATGCGACAGGGGGCGGCTATGGCTACACCTTC.

As to this clonotype: No conserved phenylalanine or tryptophan is present at the end of the CDR3, so a read error is the likely explanation. The genes are TRBV19 and TRBJ2-2, with 7 bases aligning to TRBD2. CDR3 length equals 16 residues. Germline assignment: CDR1 LNHDA and CDR2 SQIVND (reference sequence). Trimming at V came to 6 bases and at J to 1 base, leaving 8 bases not matched to a gene. The CDR3 DNA reads TGTGCCAGTAGGACGTCGGGAGGCGGGAACACCGGGGAGCTGTTTTTG. Its protein is CASRTSGGGNTGELFL.

This chain connects TRBV2 to TRBJ2-1, with 10 bases identical to TRBD2. The CDR3 sequence is 14 residues long. Germline V gene data show CDR1 as SNHLY and CDR2 as FYNNEI. With 1 base clipped from V and 15 bases from J, the junction kept 9 bases outside the gene matches. CDR3 loop: CASSEGLAGFIAFF. Here the CDR3 DNA reads TGTGCCAGCAGTGAAGGACTAGCGGGTTTTATCGCGTTCTTC.

The chain employs TRBV19 and TRBJ2-1; tentatively, D is TRBD1 (6 bases). This CDR3 has 13 residues. V lost 7 bases to trimming and J lost 10 bases, with 17 bases between them. Germline CDR1 and CDR2: LNHDA and SQIVND (reference sequence). CDR3 sequence reads: CASTLKTTGEQFF. In DNA form, the CDR3 reads TGTGCCAGTACCCTAAAGACAACAGGGGAGCAGTTCTTC.

The V and J genes are TRBV20-1 and TRBJ2-1; 7 bases line up with TRBD1. Losses at the gene ends were 3 bases for V and 6 bases for J; bases not matched to a gene: 11. The CDR3 has 15 residues. Germline-derived CDR1 and CDR2 are DFQATT and SNEGSKA (reference sequence). DNA of the CDR3: TGCAGTGCTAGCCCAGACAGGGTAGAGGGCAATGAGCAGTTCTTC. This sequence encodes CSASPDRVEGNEQFF.

The chain is built from TRBV29-1 and TRBJ2-3, with 13 bases matching TRBD2. Germline assignment: CDR1 SQVTM and CDR2 ANQGSEA. The CDR3 is 18 amino acids. With 3 bases clipped from V and 3 bases from J, the junction kept 12 bases outside the gene matches. CDR3 nucleotide sequence: TGCAGCGTTGAGGGACTAGCGGGGATCTCAAAGAGGACAGATACGCAGTATTTT. Translated: CSVEGLAGISKRTDTQYF.

This clonotype was seen only a few times. The genes are TRBV12-3 or TRBV12-4 and TRBJ2-5, with D possibly TRBD1 on 6 matching bases. Trimming removed 7 bases at V and 0 bases at J, with 6 bases between. The CDR3 is 12 residues long. Here the CDR3 DNA reads TGTGCCAGCAAGGGGGACCAAGAGACCCAGTACTTC. Encoded protein: CASKGDQETQYF.

The chain combines TRBV10-2 with TRBJ2-7; no definite D call. Deletions cut 0 bases from V and 3 bases from J, with 6 bases between. The CDR3 has 13 residues. In germline, CDR1 is WSHSY, CDR2 SAAADI. The CDR3 is CASSESTDYEQYF. CDR3 DNA: TGCGCCAGCAGTGAGTCGACGGACTACGAGCAGTACTTC.

The rearrangement uses TRBV5-1 and TRBJ2-7; perhaps TRBD2 as D (5 bases). The CDR3 length is 13 residues. Trimming stripped 4 bases from V and 2 bases from J, with 10 bases between. Germline CDR1 SGHRS, CDR2 YFSETQ. Written as DNA, the CDR3 is TGCGCCAGCAGCGCTGAGGGTCCCTACGAGCAGTACTTC. Translation: CASSAEGPYEQYF.